This T cell receptor (beta chain) came from a study of T cell changes during pregnancy in multiple sclerosis. The CDR3 extends over 14 amino acids. Germline CDR1 SQVTM, CDR2 ANQGSEA. Trimming pared 6 bases from V and 4 bases from J, leaving 17 bases between. Profiling relied on immunoSEQ multiplex PCR, and the TCRdb table lists in-frame clones only, not all of them. There are around 50,000 clones in the sample; 95% occur only once, and 5.9% lies in the top ten. The sample here was CD8+ T cells from peripheral blood mononuclear cells, taken in the first trimester of pregnancy. The TCR was taken from a female donor with multiple sclerosis, enrolled in a pregnancy study. The V gene is TRBV29-1, the J gene TRBJ2-3, with D possibly matching TRBD2 (7 bases). DNA of the CDR3: TGCAGCGTGGCCCCATCGGGGGGCTCAGATACGCAGTATTTT. Protein: CSVAPSGGSDTQYF.